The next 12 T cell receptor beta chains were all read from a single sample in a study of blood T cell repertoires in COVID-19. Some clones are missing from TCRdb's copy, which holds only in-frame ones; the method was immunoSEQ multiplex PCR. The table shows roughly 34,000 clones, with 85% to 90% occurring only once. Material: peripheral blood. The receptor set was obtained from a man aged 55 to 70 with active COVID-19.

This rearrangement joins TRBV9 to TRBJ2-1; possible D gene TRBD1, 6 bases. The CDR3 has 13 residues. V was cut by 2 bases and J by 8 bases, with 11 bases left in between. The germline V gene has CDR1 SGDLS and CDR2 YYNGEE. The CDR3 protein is CASSVPTGYEQFF. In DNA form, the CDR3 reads TGTGCCAGCAGCGTCCCAACAGGGTATGAGCAGTTCTTC.

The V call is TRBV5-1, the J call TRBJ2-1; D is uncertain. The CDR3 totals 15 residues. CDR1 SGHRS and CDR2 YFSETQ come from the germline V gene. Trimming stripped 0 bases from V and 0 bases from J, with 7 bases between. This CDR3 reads CASSLGGASYNEQFF. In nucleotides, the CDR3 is TGCGCCAGCAGCTTGGGCGGAGCCTCCTACAATGAGCAGTTCTTC.

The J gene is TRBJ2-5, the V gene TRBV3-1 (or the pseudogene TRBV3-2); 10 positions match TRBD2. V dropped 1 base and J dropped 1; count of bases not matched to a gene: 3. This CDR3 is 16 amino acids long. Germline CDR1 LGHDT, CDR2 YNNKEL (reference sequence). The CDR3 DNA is TGTGCCAGCAGCCAAGGCACTAGCGGGGTCCAAGAGACCCAGTACTTC. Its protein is CASSQGTSGVQETQYF.

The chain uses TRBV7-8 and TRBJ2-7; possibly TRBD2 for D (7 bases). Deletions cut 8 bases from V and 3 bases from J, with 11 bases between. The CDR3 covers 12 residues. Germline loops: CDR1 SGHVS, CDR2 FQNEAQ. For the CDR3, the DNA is TGTGCCAGCCCTAGGGGGGGCTACGAGCAGTACTTC. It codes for CASPRGGYEQYF. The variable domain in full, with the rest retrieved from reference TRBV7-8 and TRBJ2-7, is GAGVSQSPRYKVAKRGQDVALRCDPISGHVSLFWYQQALGQGPEFLTYFQNEAQLDKSGLPSDRFFAERPEGSVSTLKIQRTQQEDSAVYLCASPRGGYEQYFGPGTRLTVT.

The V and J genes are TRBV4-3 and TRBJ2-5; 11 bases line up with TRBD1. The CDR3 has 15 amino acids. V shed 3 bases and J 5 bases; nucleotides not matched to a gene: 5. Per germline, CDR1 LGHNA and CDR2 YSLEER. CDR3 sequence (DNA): TGCGCCAGCAGCCAGGACAGGGGGCGAGGGGAGACCCAGTACTTC. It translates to CASSQDRGRGETQYF.

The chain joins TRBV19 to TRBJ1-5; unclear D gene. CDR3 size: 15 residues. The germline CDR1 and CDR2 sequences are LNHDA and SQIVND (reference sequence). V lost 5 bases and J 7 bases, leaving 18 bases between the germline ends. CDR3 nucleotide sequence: TGTGCCAGTAGTCAGTCCGGGTCCCGGAGCCAGCCCCAGCATTTT. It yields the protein CASSQSGSRSQPQHF.

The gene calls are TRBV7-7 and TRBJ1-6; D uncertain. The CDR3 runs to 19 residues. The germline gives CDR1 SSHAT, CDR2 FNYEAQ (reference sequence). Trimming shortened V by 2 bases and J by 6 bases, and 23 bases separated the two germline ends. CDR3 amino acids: CASSLWPPTGKRSNSPLHF. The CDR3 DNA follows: TGTGCCAGCAGCTTATGGCCCCCCACGGGTAAAAGATCTAATTCACCCCTCCACTTT.

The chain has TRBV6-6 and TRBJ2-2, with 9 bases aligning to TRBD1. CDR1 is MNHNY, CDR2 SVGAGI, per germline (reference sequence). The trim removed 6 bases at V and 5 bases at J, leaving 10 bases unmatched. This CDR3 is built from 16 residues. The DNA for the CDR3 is TGTGCCAGCAGAATAACGGGACAGGGAAGGACCGGGGAGCTGTTTTTT. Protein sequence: CASRITGQGRTGELFF.

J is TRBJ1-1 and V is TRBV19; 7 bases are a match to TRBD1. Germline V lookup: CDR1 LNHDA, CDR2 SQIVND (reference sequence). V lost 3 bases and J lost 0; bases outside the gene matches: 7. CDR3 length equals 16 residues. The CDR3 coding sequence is TGTGCCAGTAGTATGGAGGGACAGCACATGAACACTGAAGCTTTCTTT. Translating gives CASSMEGQHMNTEAFF.

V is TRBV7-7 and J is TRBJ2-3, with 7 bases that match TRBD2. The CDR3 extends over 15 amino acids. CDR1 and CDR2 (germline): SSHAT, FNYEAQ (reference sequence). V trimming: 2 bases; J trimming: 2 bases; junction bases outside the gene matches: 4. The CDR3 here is CASSLSAGDTDTQYF. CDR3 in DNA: TGTGCCAGCAGCTTAAGCGCGGGGGACACAGATACGCAGTATTTT.

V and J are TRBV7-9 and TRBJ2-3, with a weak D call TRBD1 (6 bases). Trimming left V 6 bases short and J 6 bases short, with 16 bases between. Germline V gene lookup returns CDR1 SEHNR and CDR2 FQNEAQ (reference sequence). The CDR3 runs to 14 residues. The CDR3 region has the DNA TGTGCCAGCAGTTCCATCCAGGGGTTGGATACGCAGTATTTT. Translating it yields CASSSIQGLDTQYF.

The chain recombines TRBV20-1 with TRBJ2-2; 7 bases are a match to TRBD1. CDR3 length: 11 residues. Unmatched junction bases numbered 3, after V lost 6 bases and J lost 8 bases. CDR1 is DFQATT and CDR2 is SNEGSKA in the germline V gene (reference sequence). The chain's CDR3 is CSARGPGELFF. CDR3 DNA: TGCAGTGCGAGGGGGCCAGGGGAGCTGTTTTTT.